These 28 T cell receptor beta chains were sequenced from one sample in a study of cytomegalovirus exposure and HLA in healthy donors. The primer mix had 60 Vbeta and 13 Jbeta primers. Libraries were prepared by immunoSEQ multiplex PCR; TCRdb keeps only in-frame clonotypes and omits some of them. The data show some 130,000 clones, with around 80% seen just once and about 6.5% held by the top ten. The source material was PBMCs. All receptors derive from a man aged 40-49 years in good health and CMV-seropositive.

V gene TRBV11-2 combines with J gene TRBJ2-1; maybe TRBD1 (5 bases). The V gene's germline CDR1 is SGHAT and CDR2 FQNNGV. The CDR3 spans 15 residues. The V gene lost 5 bases and the J gene lost 4 bases, with 15 bases spanning the gap. The CDR3 sequence: CASSTGDRQYNEQFF. CDR3 coding DNA: TGTGCCAGCAGCACAGGAGACAGACAGTACAATGAGCAGTTCTTC.

V usage is TRBV2 and J usage is TRBJ1-4, with D perhaps TRBD1 (6 bases). CDR1 is SNHLY and CDR2 is FYNNEI in the germline V gene. V was clipped by 10 bases and J by 0 bases, with 15 bases between them. The CDR3 has 15 amino acids. The CDR3 DNA sequence: TGTGCCATCCCCGACAGGAAGTCAACTAATGAAAAACTGTTTTTT. This gives the protein CAIPDRKSTNEKLFF.

V gene TRBV13 combines with J gene TRBJ2-7; weak D call: TRBD2 (6 bases). CDR3 length: 17 amino acids. V shed 1 base and J shed 0 bases, with 16 bases lying between them. The germline CDR1 and CDR2 sequences are PRHDT and FYEKMQ (reference sequence). This CDR3 reads CASSLEPWSRGSYEQYF. The CDR3 nucleotides are TGTGCCAGCAGCTTAGAACCCTGGTCGCGGGGCTCCTACGAGCAGTACTTC.

This clone was picked up one time. The chain is built from TRBV5-6 and TRBJ1-1; D uncertain. CDR1 is SGHDT and CDR2 is YYEEEE in the germline V gene. Trimming took off 3 bases at V and 0 bases at J, with 9 bases between the two ends. This CDR3 region has 14 residues. The CDR3 DNA reads as TGTGCCAGCAGCTCTCGGGTGGTGAACACTGAAGCTTTCTTT. Its protein product is CASSSRVVNTEAFF. Full variable domain (missing parts from reference TRBV5-6 and TRBJ1-1): DAGVTQSPTHLIKTRGQQVTLRCSPKSGHDTVSWYQQALGQGPQFIFQYYEEEERQRGNFPDRFSGHQFPNYSSELNVNALLLGDSALYLCASSSRVVNTEAFFGQGTRLTVV.

The V call is TRBV27, the J call TRBJ2-1; unclear D gene. Trimming cost V 3 bases and J 4 bases, with 7 bases left between them. Germline values: CDR1 MNHEY, CDR2 SMNVEV (reference sequence). The CDR3 has 13 amino acids. CDR3 sequence: CASSFSAYNEQFF. The CDR3 DNA reads TGTGCCAGCAGTTTCAGCGCTTACAATGAGCAGTTCTTC.

The chain is built from TRBV12-5 and TRBJ1-2; TRBD1 agrees at 7 bases. Per the germline V gene, CDR1 is LGHNT and CDR2 is FRNRAP. This CDR3 is 17 amino acids long. The J segment lost 0 bases and the V segment lost 1 base, leaving 8 bases of the junction unmatched. The CDR3 nucleotides are TGTGCTAGTGGTTTGGACACTACAGGGGAAACTAACTATGGCTACACCTTC. Amino acids: CASGLDTTGETNYGYTF.

The DNA of the CDR3 is TGTGCCAGTAAACAGGGGGCCTGGGAGACCCAGTACTTC. It yields the protein CASKQGAWETQYF. V usage is TRBV27 and J usage is TRBJ2-5; 9 positions agree with TRBD1. CDR3 size: 13 residues. Trimming took 9 bases from V and 5 from J; bases not matched to a gene: 7. The V gene's germline CDR1 is MNHEY and CDR2 SMNVEV (reference sequence).

The J gene is TRBJ1-3, the V gene TRBV10-3; 7 bases map to TRBD1. With V trimmed by 4 bases and J by 3 bases, 9 bases remained unmatched. Germline loops: CDR1 ENHRY, CDR2 SYGVKD. CDR3 length: 16 residues. The CDR3 coding sequence is TGTGCCATCAGTGCACCCCGACAGGGTGGTGGAAACACCATATATTTT. Translated, it gives CAISAPRQGGGNTIYF.

CDR3 protein: CASSYGLAGKETQYF. CDR3 nucleotides: TGTGCCAGCAGCTACGGACTAGCGGGGAAAGAGACCCAGTACTTC. This chain connects TRBV5-4 to TRBJ2-5; 12 bases map to TRBD2. The CDR3 extends over 15 amino acids. Germline CDR1 and CDR2: SGHNT and YYREEE (reference sequence). The trim removed 3 bases at V and 3 bases at J, leaving 3 bases unmatched.

V is TRBV19 and J is TRBJ2-7, with 11 nucleotides matching TRBD2. Germline V gives CDR1 LNHDA, CDR2 SQIVND (reference sequence). This CDR3 region has 16 residues. With 5 bases clipped from V and 0 bases from J, the junction kept 6 bases outside the gene matches. In DNA form, the CDR3 reads TGTGCCAGTAGTTTAACTAGCGGGAGCAGCTCCTACGAGCAGTACTTC. This sequence encodes CASSLTSGSSSYEQYF.

A few counts support this clone. The chain carries TRBV13 and TRBJ2-7; 7 nucleotides agree with TRBD2. This CDR3 spans 16 amino acids. Trimming removed 4 bases from V and 2 bases from J; junction bases left unmatched: 11. Germline CDR1 and CDR2: PRHDT and FYEKMQ (reference sequence). CDR3 amino acids: CASSSKTSESPYEQYF. CDR3 nucleotides: TGTGCCAGCAGCTCAAAAACTAGCGAATCCCCCTACGAGCAGTACTTC.

The chain carries TRBV2 and TRBJ2-7, with 7 bases aligning to TRBD2. Germline CDR1 and CDR2: SNHLY and FYNNEI. The V and J ends lost 8 bases and 3 bases, in that order; junction bases with no gene match: 13. The CDR3 extends over 15 amino acids. The CDR3 DNA reads as TGTGCCAGCTCGGGGAGGGCGGGAGAGCTCTACGAGCAGTACTTC. This translates into CASSGRAGELYEQYF.

The CDR3: CASSEGVYEQYF. The CDR3 DNA follows: TGTGCCAGCAGCGAGGGAGTATACGAGCAGTACTTC. The V call is TRBV5-6, the J call TRBJ2-7; a possible D gene is TRBD2 (5 bases). With 4 bases removed from V and 4 bases from J, the gap between germline ends came to 9 bases. CDR3 length: 12 residues. Germline assignment: CDR1 SGHDT and CDR2 YYEEEE.

This chain joins TRBV6-5 and TRBJ2-5; no definite D call. The J call may be faulty, since TRBJ2-7 better matches the DNA end. The germline gives CDR1 MNHEY, CDR2 SVGAGI. The CDR3 has 15 residues. CDR3 sequence reads: CASSYSITPEHEQYF. The CDR3 DNA reads TGTGCCAGCAGTTACTCGATAACCCCGGAGCACGAGCAGTACTTC.

This clone showed up just a few times. The chain combines TRBV18 with TRBJ2-7, with 7 bases aligning to TRBD1. Germline V gene sequence: CDR1 KGHSH, CDR2 LQKENI. Trimming took 2 bases from V and 0 from J; bases not matched to a gene: 4. The CDR3 is 15 residues long. CDR3 protein: CASSPDRVYSYEQYF. In DNA, the CDR3 is TGTGCCAGCTCACCAGACAGGGTTTACTCCTACGAGCAGTACTTC.

The V and J genes are TRBV5-1 and TRBJ1-1; D gene uncertain. The CDR3 sequence is 13 residues long. Germline lookup yields CDR1 SGHRS and CDR2 YFSETQ. V lost 0 bases, J lost 5 bases, and 8 bases lay in between. DNA of the CDR3: TGCGCCAGCAGCTTGGAACAGATAACTGAAGCTTTCTTT. Protein: CASSLEQITEAFF.

Only a few counts were recorded for this clone. This chain uses TRBV13 with TRBJ2-5; no definite D call. Deletions cut 4 bases from V and 5 bases from J, with 17 bases between. The length of the CDR3 is 15 residues. Germline CDR1 reads PRHDT; CDR2 reads FYEKMQ (reference sequence). CDR3 sequence reads: CASSSRKREQETQYF. The CDR3 DNA reads as TGTGCCAGCAGCTCTCGCAAAAGAGAACAGGAGACCCAGTACTTC.

The chain links TRBV10-2 to TRBJ2-2; the D gene is possibly TRBD2 (6 bases). CDR3 length equals 14 residues. Germline V gene lookup returns CDR1 WSHSY and CDR2 SAAADI. Trimming cost V 7 bases and J 1 base, with 10 bases left between them. The CDR3 here is CASTRGRNTGELFF. The CDR3 DNA is TGCGCCAGCACGCGGGGTAGGAACACCGGGGAGCTGTTTTTT.

V usage is TRBV7-9 and J usage is TRBJ2-1; 11 positions agree with TRBD2. Trimming took 4 bases from V and 8 from J; bases not matched to a gene: 13. CDR3 length: 17 amino acids. Looked up from germline, CDR1 is SEHNR and CDR2 is FQNEAQ (reference sequence). DNA for the CDR3: TGTGCCAGCAGCTCCCGGGAGGGACTAGCGGTATGGGATGAGCAGTTCTTC. This translates into CASSSREGLAVWDEQFF.

The chain uses TRBV6-5 and TRBJ2-3; the D is unclear. In germline, CDR1 is MNHEY, CDR2 SVGAGI. The V gene lost 5 bases and the J gene lost 6 bases, with 9 bases spanning the gap. The CDR3 has 12 residues. The CDR3 DNA follows: TGTGCCAGCAGTCGGCTCGGGGATACGCAGTATTTT. Protein product: CASSRLGDTQYF.

The chain has TRBV19 and TRBJ2-1, with TRBD1 as a possible D gene (6 bases). V shed 5 bases and J shed 3 bases, with 11 bases lying between them. Germline CDR1 and CDR2: LNHDA and SQIVND (reference sequence). There are 14 residues in the CDR3. The DNA of the CDR3 is TGTGCCAGTAGTCTACGGGACAACTACAATGAGCAGTTCTTC. Encoded protein: CASSLRDNYNEQFF.

The genes are TRBV6-5 and TRBJ2-7; D might be TRBD2 (6 bases). The germline V gene has CDR1 MNHEY and CDR2 SVGAGI. The CDR3 is 12 amino acids. Trimming left V 11 bases short and J 0 bases short, with 11 bases between. The DNA for the CDR3 is TGTGCCGGCGGGACGTCCTCCTACGAGCAGTACTTC. Translated: CAGGTSSYEQYF.

The chain is built from TRBV6-1 and TRBJ2-7; no clear D gene. The V gene lost 3 bases and the J gene lost 7 bases, with 13 bases spanning the gap. The CDR3 has 13 amino acids. Looked up from germline, CDR1 is MNHNS and CDR2 is SASEGT. The CDR3 coding sequence is TGTGCCAGCAGTGAGGAATTAGCAACAGAGCAGTACTTC. Its protein is CASSEELATEQYF.

The gene calls are TRBV27 and TRBJ1-5; 7 bases align to TRBD1. The germline V gene encodes CDR1 MNHEY and CDR2 SMNVEV (reference sequence). V was clipped by 5 bases and J by 4 bases; unmatched bases: 8. This CDR3 is 15 amino acids long. DNA of the CDR3: TGTGCCAGCAGTAAGGCAGGGGGATATAATCAGCCCCAGCATTTT. Translated: CASSKAGGYNQPQHF.

The genes are TRBV5-1 and TRBJ2-7, with 7 positions matching TRBD1. Looked up from germline, CDR1 is SGHRS and CDR2 is YFSETQ. V was clipped by 2 bases and J by 0 bases; unmatched bases: 2. The CDR3 extends over 14 amino acids. CDR3 DNA: TGCGCCAGCAGCTTACAGGGGCGCTCCTACGAGCAGTACTTC. Its translation: CASSLQGRSYEQYF.

The chain carries TRBV2 and TRBJ2-5; 9 bases line up with TRBD2. Germline V gives CDR1 SNHLY, CDR2 FYNNEI. The CDR3 sequence is 18 residues long. With 4 bases clipped from V and 5 bases from J, the junction kept 17 bases outside the gene matches. DNA of the CDR3: TGTGCCAGCAGTGGCTTGAATTTTGCGCCTAGCGGGACGGAGACCCAGTACTTC. Protein product: CASSGLNFAPSGTETQYF.

V usage is TRBV28 and J usage is TRBJ2-6, with TRBD1 matching 7 bases. The germline V gene has CDR1 MDHEN and CDR2 SYDVKM. With 3 bases clipped from V and 0 bases from J, the junction kept 8 bases outside the gene matches. This CDR3 has 18 residues. CDR3 residues: CASSFRQGRTSGANVLTF. In DNA form, the CDR3 reads TGTGCCAGCAGTTTCAGACAGGGTCGAACCTCTGGGGCCAACGTCCTGACTTTC.

The gene calls are TRBV6-1 and TRBJ2-1; D uncertain. Between the trimmed V and J ends, which lost 1 base and 4 bases, there was a span of 5 bases. CDR3 length: 13 residues. CDR1 and CDR2 from the germline V gene are MNHNS and SASEGT. CDR3 region: CASSEGGYNEQFF. In nucleotides, the CDR3 is TGTGCCAGCAGTGAAGGAGGATACAATGAGCAGTTCTTC.